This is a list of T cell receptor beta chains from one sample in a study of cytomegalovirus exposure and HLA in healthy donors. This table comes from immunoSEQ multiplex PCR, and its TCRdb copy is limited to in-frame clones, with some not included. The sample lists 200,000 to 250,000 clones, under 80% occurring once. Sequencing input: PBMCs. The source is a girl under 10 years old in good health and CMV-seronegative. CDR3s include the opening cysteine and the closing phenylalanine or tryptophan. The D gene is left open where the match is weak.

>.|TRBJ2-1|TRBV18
TGTGCCAGCTCACCACCGGTCGGCGGCAATGAGCAGTTCTTC
CASSPPVGGNEQFF
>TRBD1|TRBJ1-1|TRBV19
TGTGCCAGCCACTCAGGGGGGCTGAACACTGAAGCTTTCTTT
CASHSGGLNTEAFF
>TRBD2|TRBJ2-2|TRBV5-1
TGCGCCAGCAGCGCCGGACTAGCGGGGGGAGTCGGCGGGGAGCTGTTTTTT
CASSAGLAGGVGGELFF
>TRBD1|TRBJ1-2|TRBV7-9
TGTGCCAGCAGCTTAGGACAGGGCCATGGCTACACCTTC
CASSLGQGHGYTF
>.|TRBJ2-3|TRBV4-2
TGTGCCAGCAGCCAAGGAGCGTCAGATACGCAGTATTTT
CASSQGASDTQYF
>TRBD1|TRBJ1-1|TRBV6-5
TGTGCCAGCAGTTTCGGGACAGGATTGAACACTGAAGCTTTCTTT
CASSFGTGLNTEAFF
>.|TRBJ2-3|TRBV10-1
TGCGCCAGCAGTGAGTCAAGGCGGACAGATACGCAGTATTTT
CASSESRRTDTQYF
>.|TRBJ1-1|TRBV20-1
TGCAGTGCCGTTACACATCATGAAGCTTTCTTT
CSAVTHHEAFF
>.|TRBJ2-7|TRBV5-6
TGTGCCAGCAGCTTGGTATTATCCTACGAGCAGTACTTC
CASSLVLSYEQYF
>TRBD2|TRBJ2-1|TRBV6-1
TGTGCCAGCAGTGAAGGGACTAGCGTCTACAATGAGCAGTTCTTC
CASSEGTSVYNEQFF
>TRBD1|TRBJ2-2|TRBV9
TGTGCCAGCAGCGTACCGGGACAGGGAAGTTCCGGGGAGCTGTTTTTT
CASSVPGQGSSGELFF